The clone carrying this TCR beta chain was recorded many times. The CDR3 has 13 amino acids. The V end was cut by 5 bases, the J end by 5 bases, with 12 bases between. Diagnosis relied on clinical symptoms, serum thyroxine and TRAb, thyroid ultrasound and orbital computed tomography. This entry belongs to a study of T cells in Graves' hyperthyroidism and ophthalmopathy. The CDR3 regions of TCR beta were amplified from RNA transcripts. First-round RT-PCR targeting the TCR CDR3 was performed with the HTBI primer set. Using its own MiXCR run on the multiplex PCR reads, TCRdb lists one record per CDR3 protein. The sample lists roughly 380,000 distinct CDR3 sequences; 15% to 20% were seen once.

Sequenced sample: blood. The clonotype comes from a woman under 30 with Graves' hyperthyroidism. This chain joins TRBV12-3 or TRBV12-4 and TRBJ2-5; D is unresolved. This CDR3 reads CASSLDRRETQYF. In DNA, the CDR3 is TGTGCCAGCAGTCTGGACCGTCGCGAGACCCAGTACTTC.